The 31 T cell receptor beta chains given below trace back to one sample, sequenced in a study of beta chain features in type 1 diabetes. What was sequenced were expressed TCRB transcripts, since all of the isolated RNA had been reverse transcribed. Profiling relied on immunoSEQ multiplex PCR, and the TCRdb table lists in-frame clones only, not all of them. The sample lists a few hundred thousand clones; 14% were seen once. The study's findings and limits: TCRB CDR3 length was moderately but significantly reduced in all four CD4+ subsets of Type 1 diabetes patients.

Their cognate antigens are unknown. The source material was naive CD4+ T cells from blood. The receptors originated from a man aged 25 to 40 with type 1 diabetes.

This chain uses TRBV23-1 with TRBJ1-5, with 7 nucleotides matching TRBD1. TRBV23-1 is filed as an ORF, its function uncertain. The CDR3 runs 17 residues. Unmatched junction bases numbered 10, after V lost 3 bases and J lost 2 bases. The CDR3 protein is CASSHVFLGQGNQPQHF. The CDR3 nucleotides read TGCGCCAGCAGTCACGTCTTTTTAGGACAGGGCAATCAGCCCCAGCATTTT.

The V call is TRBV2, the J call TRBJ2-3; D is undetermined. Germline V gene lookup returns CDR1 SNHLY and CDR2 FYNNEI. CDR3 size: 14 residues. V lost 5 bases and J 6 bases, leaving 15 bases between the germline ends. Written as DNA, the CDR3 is TGTGCCAGCAGTAATACGTGGGCTGAGGATACGCAGTATTTT. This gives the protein CASSNTWAEDTQYF.

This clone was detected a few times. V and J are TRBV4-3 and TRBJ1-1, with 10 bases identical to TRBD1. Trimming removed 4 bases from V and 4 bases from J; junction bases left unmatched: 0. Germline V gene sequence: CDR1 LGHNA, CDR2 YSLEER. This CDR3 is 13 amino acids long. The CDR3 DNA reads TGCGCCAGCAGCCGGGACAGGGGCACTGAAGCTTTCTTT. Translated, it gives CASSRDRGTEAFF.

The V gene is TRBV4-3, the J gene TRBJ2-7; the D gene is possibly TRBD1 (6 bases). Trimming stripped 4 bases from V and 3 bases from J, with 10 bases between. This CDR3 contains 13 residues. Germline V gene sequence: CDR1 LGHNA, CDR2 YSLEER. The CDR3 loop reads CASSRDTIYEQYF. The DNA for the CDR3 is TGCGCCAGCAGCCGGGACACCATCTACGAGCAGTACTTC.

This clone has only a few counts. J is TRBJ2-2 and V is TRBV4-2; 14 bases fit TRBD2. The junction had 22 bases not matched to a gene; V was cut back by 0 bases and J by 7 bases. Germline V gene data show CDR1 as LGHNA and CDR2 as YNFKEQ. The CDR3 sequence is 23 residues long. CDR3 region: CASSQDPVLPAGTSGSYGGELFF. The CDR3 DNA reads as TGTGCCAGCAGCCAAGACCCGGTTCTCCCCGCCGGGACTAGCGGGAGCTACGGCGGGGAGCTGTTTTTT.

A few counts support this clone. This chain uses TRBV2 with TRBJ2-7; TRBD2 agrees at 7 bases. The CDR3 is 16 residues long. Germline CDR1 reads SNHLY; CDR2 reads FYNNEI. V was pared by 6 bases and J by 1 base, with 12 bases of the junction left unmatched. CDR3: CASRRRASGSSYEQYF. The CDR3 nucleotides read TGTGCCAGCAGGAGAAGGGCTAGCGGATCTTCCTACGAGCAGTACTTC.

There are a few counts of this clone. The CDR3 DNA reads as TGTGCCTGGAGGTCAGGGTGGGTTACTGAAGCTTTCTTT. Encoded protein: CAWRSGWVTEAFF. The chain is built from TRBV30 and TRBJ1-1; D perhaps matches TRBD1 (5 bases). Germline V gene lookup returns CDR1 GTSNPN and CDR2 SVGIG (reference sequence). V gave up 3 bases and J gave up 5 bases, with 13 bases separating them. The CDR3 sequence is 13 residues long.

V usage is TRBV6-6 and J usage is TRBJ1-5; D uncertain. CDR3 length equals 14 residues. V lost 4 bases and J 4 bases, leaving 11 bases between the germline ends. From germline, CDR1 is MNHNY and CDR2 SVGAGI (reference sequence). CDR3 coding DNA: TGTGCCAGCAGTTCCAGAGGCCTAAATCAGCCCCAGCATTTT. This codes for CASSSRGLNQPQHF.

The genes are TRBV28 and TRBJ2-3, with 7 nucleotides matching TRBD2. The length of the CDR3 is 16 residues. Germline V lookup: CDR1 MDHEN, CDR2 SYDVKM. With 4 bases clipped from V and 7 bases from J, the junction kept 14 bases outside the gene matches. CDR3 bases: TGTGCCAGCAGTTCCGCAGGGTATAGCGGGCCCCATACGCAGTATTTT. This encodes CASSSAGYSGPHTQYF.

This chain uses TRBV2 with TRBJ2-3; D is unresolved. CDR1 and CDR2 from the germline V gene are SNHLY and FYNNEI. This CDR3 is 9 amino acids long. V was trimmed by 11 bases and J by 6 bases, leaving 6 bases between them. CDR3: CADGDTQYF. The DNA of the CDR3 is TGTGCCGACGGGGATACGCAGTATTTT.

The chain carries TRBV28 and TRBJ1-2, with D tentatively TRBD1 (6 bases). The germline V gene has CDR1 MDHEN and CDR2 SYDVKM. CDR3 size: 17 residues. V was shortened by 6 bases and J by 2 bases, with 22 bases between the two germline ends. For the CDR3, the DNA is TGTGCCAGCAGCGGGGGGAGTAGGACAGAGATAAACTATGGCTACACCTTC. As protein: CASSGGSRTEINYGYTF.

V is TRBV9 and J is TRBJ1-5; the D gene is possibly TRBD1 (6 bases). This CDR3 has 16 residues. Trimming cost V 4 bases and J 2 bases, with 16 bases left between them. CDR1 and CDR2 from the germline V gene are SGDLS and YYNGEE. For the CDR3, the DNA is TGTGCCAGCAGCCTAGATGGGACATTGGGCAATCAGCCCCAGCATTTT. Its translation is CASSLDGTLGNQPQHF.

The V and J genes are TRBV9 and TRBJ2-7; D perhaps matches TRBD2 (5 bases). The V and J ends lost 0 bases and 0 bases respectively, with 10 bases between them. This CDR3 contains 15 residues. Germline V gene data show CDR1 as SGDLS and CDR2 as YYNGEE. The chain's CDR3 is CASSVGAESSYEQYF. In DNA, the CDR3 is TGTGCCAGCAGCGTAGGAGCGGAGAGCTCCTACGAGCAGTACTTC.

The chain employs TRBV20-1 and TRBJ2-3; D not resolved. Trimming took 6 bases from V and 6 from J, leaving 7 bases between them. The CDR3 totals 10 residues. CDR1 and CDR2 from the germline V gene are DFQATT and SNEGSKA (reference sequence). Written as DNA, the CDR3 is TGCAGTGCCTTTGAGGATACGCAGTATTTT. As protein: CSAFEDTQYF.

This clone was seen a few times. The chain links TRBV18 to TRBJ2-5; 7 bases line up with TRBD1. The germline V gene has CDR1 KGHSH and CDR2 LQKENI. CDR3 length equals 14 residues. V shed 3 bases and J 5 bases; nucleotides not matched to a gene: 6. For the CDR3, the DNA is TGTGCCAGCTCACCCTTCGACAGGGACGAGACCCAGTACTTC. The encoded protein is CASSPFDRDETQYF.

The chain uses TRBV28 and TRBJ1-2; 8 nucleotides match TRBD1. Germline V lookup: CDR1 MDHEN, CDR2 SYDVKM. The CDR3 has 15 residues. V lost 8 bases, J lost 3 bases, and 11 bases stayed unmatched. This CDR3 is CASVHRRQGHYGYTF. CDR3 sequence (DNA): TGTGCCAGCGTCCACCGGAGACAGGGGCACTATGGCTACACCTTC.

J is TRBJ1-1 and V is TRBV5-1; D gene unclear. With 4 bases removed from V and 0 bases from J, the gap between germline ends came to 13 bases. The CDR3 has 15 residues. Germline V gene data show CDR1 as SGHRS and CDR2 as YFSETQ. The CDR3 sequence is CASSRYEPMNTEAFF. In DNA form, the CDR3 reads TGCGCCAGCAGCCGCTATGAGCCCATGAACACTGAAGCTTTCTTT.

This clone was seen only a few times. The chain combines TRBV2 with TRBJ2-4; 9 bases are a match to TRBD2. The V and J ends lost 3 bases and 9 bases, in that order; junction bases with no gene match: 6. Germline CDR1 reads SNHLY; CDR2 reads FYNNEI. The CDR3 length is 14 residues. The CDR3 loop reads CASSEGGRVGIQYF. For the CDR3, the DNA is TGTGCCAGCAGTGAGGGCGGGAGGGTCGGCATTCAGTACTTC.

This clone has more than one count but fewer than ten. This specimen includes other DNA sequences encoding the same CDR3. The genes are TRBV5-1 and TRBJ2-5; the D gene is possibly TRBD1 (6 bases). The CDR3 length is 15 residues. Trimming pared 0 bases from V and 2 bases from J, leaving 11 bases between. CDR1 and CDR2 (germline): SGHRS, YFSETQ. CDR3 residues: CASSLAPGQQETQYF. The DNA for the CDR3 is TGCGCCAGCAGCTTGGCCCCAGGACAGCAAGAGACCCAGTACTTC.

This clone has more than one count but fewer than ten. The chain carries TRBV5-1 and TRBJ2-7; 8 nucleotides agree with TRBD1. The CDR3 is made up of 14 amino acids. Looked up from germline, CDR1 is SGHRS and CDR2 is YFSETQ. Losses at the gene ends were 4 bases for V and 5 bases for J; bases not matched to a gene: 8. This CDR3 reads CASSVRTGQDEQYF. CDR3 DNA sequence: TGCGCCAGCAGCGTCCGGACAGGGCAAGACGAGCAGTACTTC.

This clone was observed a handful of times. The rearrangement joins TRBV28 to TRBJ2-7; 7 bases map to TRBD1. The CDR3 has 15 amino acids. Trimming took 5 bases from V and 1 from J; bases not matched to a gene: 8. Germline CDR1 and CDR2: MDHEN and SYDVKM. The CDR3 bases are TGTGCCAGCAGTACGACAGGGCTTTCGTCCTACGAGCAGTACTTC. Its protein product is CASSTTGLSSYEQYF.

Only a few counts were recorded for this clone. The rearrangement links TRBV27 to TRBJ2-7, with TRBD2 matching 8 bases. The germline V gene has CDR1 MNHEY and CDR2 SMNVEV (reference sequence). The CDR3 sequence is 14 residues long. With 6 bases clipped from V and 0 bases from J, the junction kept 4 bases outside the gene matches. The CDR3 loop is CASRSSGASYEQYF. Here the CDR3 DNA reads TGTGCCAGCAGGAGTAGCGGGGCCTCCTACGAGCAGTACTTC.

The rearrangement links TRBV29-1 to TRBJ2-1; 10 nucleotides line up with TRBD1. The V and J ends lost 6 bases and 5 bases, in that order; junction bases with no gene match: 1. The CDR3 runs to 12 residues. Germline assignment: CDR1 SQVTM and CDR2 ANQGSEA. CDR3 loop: CSVGTGDNEQFF. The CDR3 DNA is TGCAGCGTAGGGACAGGGGACAATGAGCAGTTCTTC.

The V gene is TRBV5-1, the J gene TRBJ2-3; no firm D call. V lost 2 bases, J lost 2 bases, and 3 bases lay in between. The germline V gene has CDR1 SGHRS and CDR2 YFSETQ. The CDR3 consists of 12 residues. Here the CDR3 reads CASSFSTDTQYF. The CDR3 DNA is TGCGCCAGCAGCTTCTCCACAGATACGCAGTATTTT.

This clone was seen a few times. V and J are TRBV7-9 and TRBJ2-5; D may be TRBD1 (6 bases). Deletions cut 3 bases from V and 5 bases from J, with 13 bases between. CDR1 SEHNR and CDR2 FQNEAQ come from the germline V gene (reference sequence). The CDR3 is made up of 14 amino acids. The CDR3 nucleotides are TGTGCCAGCAGCTTGACAGGACCGTCGGAGACCCAGTACTTC. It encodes CASSLTGPSETQYF.

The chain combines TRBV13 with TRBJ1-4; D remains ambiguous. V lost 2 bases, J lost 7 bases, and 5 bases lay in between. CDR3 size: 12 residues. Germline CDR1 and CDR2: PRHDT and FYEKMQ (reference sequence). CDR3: CASSLNSEKLFF. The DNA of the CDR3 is TGTGCCAGCAGCTTAAACAGTGAAAAACTGTTTTTT.

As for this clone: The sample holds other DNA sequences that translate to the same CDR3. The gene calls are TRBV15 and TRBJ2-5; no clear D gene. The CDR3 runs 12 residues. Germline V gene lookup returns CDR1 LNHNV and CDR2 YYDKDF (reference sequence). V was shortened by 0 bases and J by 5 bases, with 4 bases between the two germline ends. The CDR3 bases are TGTGCCACCAGCAGAGATCGGGAGACCCAGTACTTC. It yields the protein CATSRDRETQYF.

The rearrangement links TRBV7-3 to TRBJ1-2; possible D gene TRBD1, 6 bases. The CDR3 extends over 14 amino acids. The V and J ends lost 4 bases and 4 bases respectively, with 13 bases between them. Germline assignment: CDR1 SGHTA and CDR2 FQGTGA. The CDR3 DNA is TGTGCCAGCAGCTCGACAGGCAGTGTCTATGGCTACACCTTC. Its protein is CASSSTGSVYGYTF.

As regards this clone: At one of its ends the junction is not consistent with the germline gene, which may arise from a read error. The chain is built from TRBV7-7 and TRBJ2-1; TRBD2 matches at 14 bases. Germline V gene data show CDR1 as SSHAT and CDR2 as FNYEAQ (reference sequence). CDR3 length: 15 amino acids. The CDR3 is CASSLGTSGSNEQFF. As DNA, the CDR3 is TGTGCTAGCAGCTTGGGGACTAGCGGGAGCAATGAGCAGTTCTTC.

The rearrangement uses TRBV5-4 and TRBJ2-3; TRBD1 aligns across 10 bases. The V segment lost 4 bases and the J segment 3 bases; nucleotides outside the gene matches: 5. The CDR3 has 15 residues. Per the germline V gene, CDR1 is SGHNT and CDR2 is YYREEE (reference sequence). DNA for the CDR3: TGTGCCAGCAGCGTGGGACAGGGGCGGACAGATACGCAGTATTTT. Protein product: CASSVGQGRTDTQYF.

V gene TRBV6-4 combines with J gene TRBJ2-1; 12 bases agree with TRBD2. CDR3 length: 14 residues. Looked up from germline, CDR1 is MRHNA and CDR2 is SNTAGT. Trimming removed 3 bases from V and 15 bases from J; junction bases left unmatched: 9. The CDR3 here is CASSEPTSGSIMFF. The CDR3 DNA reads TGTGCCAGCAGTGAACCGACTAGCGGGAGTATAATGTTCTTC.